This paragraph reports one T cell receptor (beta chain). Antigen: not known. TCRdb passed the 5' RACE reads through MiXCR, listing each CDR3 protein once. The profile covers about 61,000 distinct CDR3 sequences, with 25% to 35% appearing a single time and over 2% taken by the ten largest. General observations from the study: The TCR gene usage of tumor memory CD4+ T cells clustered together with blood and lymph node memory CD4+ cells and with lymph node naive CD4+ cells.

This receptor was taken from a female donor with breast cancer. The sample taken for sequencing was tumor-infiltrating naive CD4+ T cells sorted from the breast tumor. Subset of the sample: naive CD4+ T cells, CD4+CD45RA+CD25-.

The CDR3 DNA follows: TGTGCCAGTAGTTGGGGGCGAGGCAATGAGCAGTTCTTC. Translated, it gives CASSWGRGNEQFF. This chain uses TRBV19 with TRBJ2-1, with a weak D call TRBD1 (6 bases). Germline CDR1 reads LNHDA; CDR2 reads SQIVND (reference sequence). V was cut by 5 bases and J by 6 bases, with 11 bases left in between. The CDR3 covers 13 residues.